One sample yielded the 11 T cell receptor beta chains listed below, sequenced in a study of regulatory T cells in long-lasting Graves disease. Libraries of TCR beta came from iRepertoire HTBI primers plus Arm-PCR of CDR3 regions. TCRdb reprocessed the multiplex PCR reads via MiXCR and lists one record per CDR3 protein. The top ten hold over 7% of the sample, which has over 450,000 distinct CDR3 sequences, around 12% seen once. As to time point: newly diagnosed GD, antithyroid drugs for less than 3 months. Construction of the TCR library relied on RNA isolated from PBMCs. These data were also filed under a second study, of T cells in Graves' hyperthyroidism and ophthalmopathy.

Sequencing used peripheral blood mononuclear cells (PBMCs), obtained at new diagnosis, from a patient treated with antithyroid drugs. The receptors shown here come from a woman between 25 and 40 years old with Graves disease.

Only a few counts were recorded for this clonotype. The V gene is TRBV7-2, the J gene TRBJ2-5; D gene uncertain. Germline-derived CDR1 and CDR2 are SGHTA and FQGNSA. This CDR3 has 14 residues. V shed 3 bases and J shed 1 base, with 9 bases lying between them. CDR3 coding DNA: TGTGCCAGCAGCTTGCATTCAGTCCAAGAGACCCAGTACTTC. As protein: CASSLHSVQETQYF.

The chain employs TRBV11-3 and TRBJ2-2; D is unclear. Germline V CDR1 and CDR2: SGHNT, YENEEA. The CDR3 runs to 16 residues. Trimming stripped 0 bases from V and 1 base from J, with 9 bases between. The CDR3 coding sequence is TGTGCCAGCAGCTTAGAGTCGGCGGTGAACACCGGGGAGCTGTTTTTT. Protein product: CASSLESAVNTGELFF.

This clonotype has at least ten counts. The chain combines TRBV20-1 with TRBJ1-1; a possible D gene is TRBD1 (6 bases). The germline CDR1 and CDR2 sequences are DFQATT and SNEGSKA (reference sequence). The length of the CDR3 is 13 residues. Trimming cost V 1 base and J 10 bases, with 16 bases left between them. CDR3 nucleotides: TGCAGTGCTAGAGTGACTCGGGACAAAGGAGCTTTCTTT. The encoded protein is CSARVTRDKGAFF.

This clonotype was counted many times. DNA for the CDR3: TGTGCCAGCAGTGGACGGGCGTCCTCTGGGGCCAACGTCCTGACTTTC. Its protein is CASSGRASSGANVLTF. The chain joins TRBV6-1 to TRBJ2-6; no firm D call. The ends were cut back, 4 bases at V and 0 bases at J, with 10 bases in the middle. This CDR3 has 16 amino acids. CDR1 and CDR2 from the germline V gene are MNHNS and SASEGT.

The DNA of the CDR3 is TGCGCCAGCAGCCAAGAGAGTAAGAGGGTGCTAAATCCTAACTATGGCTACACCTTC. Translated, it gives CASSQESKRVLNPNYGYTF. This chain uses TRBV4-1 with TRBJ1-2; no definite D call. The CDR3 is made up of 19 amino acids. Germline-derived CDR1 and CDR2 are MGHRA and YSYEKL. The V end was cut by 0 bases, the J end by 0 bases, with 20 bases between.

V usage is TRBV19 and J usage is TRBJ1-2; 8 positions match TRBD1. V lost 7 bases and J lost 5; bases outside the gene matches: 12. Germline V lookup: CDR1 LNHDA, CDR2 SQIVND (reference sequence). This CDR3 spans 15 amino acids. CDR3 region: CASNPSLDREYGYTF. Written as DNA, the CDR3 is TGTGCCAGTAATCCCTCCTTGGACAGGGAATATGGCTACACCTTC.

This chain uses TRBV6-2 or TRBV6-3 with TRBJ2-1; 8 bases fit TRBD2. Germline-derived CDR1 and CDR2 are MNHEY and SVGEGT. V was clipped by 1 base and J by 4 bases; unmatched bases: 27. The CDR3 has 23 residues. The DNA for the CDR3 is TGTGCCAGCAGTTACTACTACCGAACGGGACTAGATGGTAAGACGAAAGCTTACAATGAGCAGTTCTTC. Translated: CASSYYYRTGLDGKTKAYNEQFF.

This chain joins TRBV11-3 and TRBJ2-1; 11 positions match TRBD2. Germline V lookup: CDR1 SGHNT, CDR2 YENEEA. Trimming cost V 5 bases and J 5 bases; bases outside gene matches: 5. This CDR3 comprises 15 residues. The CDR3 region has the DNA TGTGCCAGCAGCCCGATAGCGGGAGGGCACAATGAGCAGTTCTTC. It yields the protein CASSPIAGGHNEQFF. Combining the CDR3 with reference TRBV11-3 and TRBJ2-1 gives the whole variable domain EAGVVQSPRYKIIEKKQPVAFWCNPISGHNTLYWYLQNLGQGPELLIRYENEEAVDDSQLPKDRFSAERLKGVDSTLKIQPAELGDSAVYLCASSPIAGGHNEQFFGPGTRLTVL.

This clonotype has at least ten counts. The chain is built from TRBV28 and TRBJ2-7; D call uncertain. The CDR3 runs to 12 residues. V was pared by 1 base and J by 5 bases, with 6 bases between. The germline gives CDR1 MDHEN, CDR2 SYDVKM. The CDR3 bases are TGTGCCAGCAGTTTATTTAGGGACGAGCAGTACTTC. The encoded protein is CASSLFRDEQYF.

This clonotype was recorded many times. This chain connects TRBV19 to TRBJ2-5, with 13 bases matching TRBD2. Germline V lookup: CDR1 LNHDA, CDR2 SQIVND (reference sequence). This CDR3 comprises 16 residues. V lost 4 bases, J lost 5 bases, and 7 bases stayed unmatched. CDR3: CASSTGLAGEYETQYF. The CDR3 DNA reads as TGTGCCAGTAGTACCGGACTAGCGGGAGAGTACGAGACCCAGTACTTC.

This clonotype has a count of ten or more. The rearrangement links TRBV2 to TRBJ2-7; 10 nucleotides line up with TRBD1. This CDR3 region has 17 residues. Germline values: CDR1 SNHLY, CDR2 FYNNEI. V lost 3 bases, J lost 7 bases, and 15 bases stayed unmatched. CDR3 sequence reads: CASSEGLFGTGVKEQYF. The CDR3 region has the DNA TGTGCCAGCAGTGAGGGGTTGTTTGGGACAGGGGTTAAAGAGCAGTACTTC. Combining the CDR3 with reference TRBV2 and TRBJ2-7 gives the whole variable domain EPEVTQTPSHQVTQMGQEVILRCVPISNHLYFYWYRQILGQKVEFLVSFYNNEISEKSEIFDDQFSVERPDGSNFTLKIRSTKLEDSAMYFCASSEGLFGTGVKEQYFGPGTRLTVT.